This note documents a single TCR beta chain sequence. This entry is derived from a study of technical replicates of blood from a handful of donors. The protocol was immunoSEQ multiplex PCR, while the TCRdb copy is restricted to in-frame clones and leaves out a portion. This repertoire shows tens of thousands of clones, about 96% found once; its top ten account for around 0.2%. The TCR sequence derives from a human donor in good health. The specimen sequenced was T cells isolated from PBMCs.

The DNA for the CDR3 is TGTGCCAGCAGCTTAGCTTTCTTTACGGACGAGCAGTACTTC. Its translation is CASSLAFFTDEQYF. This sequence joins TRBV7-2 and TRBJ2-7; D gene unclear. The V end was cut by 0 bases, the J end by 5 bases, with 11 bases between. The CDR3 is 14 amino acids. Germline V CDR1 and CDR2: SGHTA, FQGNSA.